A single sample is the source of the 18 T cell receptor beta chains below, sequenced in a study of CD8 T cells in Susac syndrome. cDNA came from about 0.46 to 1 ug RNA primed by random hexamers. TCRdb called the immunoSEQ multiplex PCR reads again in MiXCR, with one record for every CDR3 protein. Of about 69,000 distinct CDR3 sequences in the sample, around 93% were seen once. Sample: CD8+ T cells from PBMCs. Receptor source: a human donor in good health.

The chain is built from TRBV10-3 and TRBJ2-7; 8 nucleotides line up with TRBD1. The CDR3 covers 13 residues. Trimming took 8 bases from V and 5 from J; bases not matched to a gene: 8. Germline values: CDR1 ENHRY, CDR2 SYGVKD. The CDR3 spells CAISDREVHEQYV. CDR3 DNA: TGTGCCATCTCGGACAGGGAGGTCCACGAGCAGTACGTC.

The CDR3 sequence is CASSSLAGNYEQYF. The CDR3 nucleotides read TGTGCCAGCAGTTCCCTAGCGGGGAACTACGAGCAGTACTTC. The V call is TRBV12-3 or TRBV12-4, the J call TRBJ2-7; 9 positions match TRBD2. The CDR3 sequence is 14 residues long. Trimming cost V 4 bases and J 3 bases; bases outside gene matches: 4.

This chain joins TRBV4-2 and TRBJ1-1, with D unresolved. Trimming removed 2 bases at V and 0 bases at J, with 13 bases between. The CDR3 length is 16 residues. Germline V lookup: CDR1 LGHNA, CDR2 YNFKEQ. The CDR3: CASSQTPLRLNTEAFF. The CDR3 DNA sequence: TGTGCCAGCAGCCAAACGCCGCTCAGGCTGAACACTGAAGCTTTCTTT.

The V gene is TRBV9, the J gene TRBJ1-6, with TRBD1 identical over 7 bases. V shed 4 bases, J shed 8 bases, and the junction held 6 bases outside the gene matches. The CDR3 has 14 amino acids. CDR1 is SGDLS, CDR2 YYNGEE, per germline. DNA of the CDR3: TGTGCCAGCAGCTTAATCGACAGGGATTCACCCCTCCACTTT. It translates to CASSLIDRDSPLHF. Full variable domain (missing parts from reference TRBV9 and TRBJ1-6): DSGVTQTPKHLITATGQRVTLRCSPRSGDLSVYWYQQSLDQGLQFLIQYYNGEERAKGNILERFSAQQFPDLHSELNLSSLELGDSALYFCASSLIDRDSPLHFGNGTRLTVT.

DNA for the CDR3: TGTGCCAGCAGCGTAGAGCTAGCGGACACAGATACGCAGTATTTT. It translates to CASSVELADTDTQYF. The chain combines TRBV9 with TRBJ2-3; 7 bases fit TRBD2. The CDR3 length is 15 residues. With 0 bases clipped from V and 2 bases from J, the junction kept 3 bases outside the gene matches. Germline values: CDR1 SGDLS, CDR2 YYNGEE.

This rearrangement joins TRBV3-1 to TRBJ1-1; D unclear. Trimming left V 2 bases short and J 3 bases short, with 16 bases between. CDR3 length equals 16 residues. Germline CDR1 and CDR2: LGHDT and YNNKEL (reference sequence). The chain's CDR3 is CASSQPTGLSHTEAFF. CDR3 coding DNA: TGTGCCAGCAGCCAACCCACCGGCCTGAGTCACACTGAAGCTTTCTTT.

V gene TRBV25-1 combines with J gene TRBJ2-2; 9 bases are a match to TRBD1. Germline V gene lookup returns CDR1 MGHDK and CDR2 SYGVNS. This CDR3 comprises 16 residues. V dropped 7 bases and J dropped 3; count of bases not matched to a gene: 9. Here the CDR3 reads CASTPRDREDTGELFF. CDR3 DNA sequence: TGTGCCAGCACCCCTAGGGACAGGGAAGACACCGGGGAGCTGTTTTTT.

The rearrangement uses TRBV4-1 and TRBJ1-3; D not certain. The CDR3 loop spans 13 amino acids. The V end lost 1 base, the J end lost 9 bases, and 10 bases lay between the germline ends. Germline assignment: CDR1 MGHRA and CDR2 YSYEKL. The CDR3, as DNA: TGCGCCAGCAGCCAAGGGATCGCTTCCACCATATATTTT. Translated: CASSQGIASTIYF.

The chain links TRBV19 to TRBJ1-1, with 7 bases matching TRBD1. Trimming at V came to 0 bases and at J to 3 bases, leaving 10 bases not matched to a gene. From germline, CDR1 is LNHDA and CDR2 SQIVND (reference sequence). The CDR3 covers 17 residues. CDR3 in amino acids: CASSIDRADRMDTEAFF. In nucleotides, the CDR3 is TGTGCCAGTAGTATAGATCGGGCGGACAGGATGGACACTGAAGCTTTCTTT.

V is TRBV5-1 and J is TRBJ2-7; D is uncertain. The ends were cut back, 0 bases at V and 6 bases at J, with 4 bases in the middle. This CDR3 has 11 residues. Germline-derived CDR1 and CDR2 are SGHRS and YFSETQ. CDR3 amino acids: CASSLGIEQYF. CDR3 nucleotide sequence: TGCGCCAGCAGCTTGGGAATCGAGCAGTACTTC.

V usage is TRBV7-9 and J usage is TRBJ1-2, with D perhaps TRBD1 (5 bases). CDR3 length: 14 residues. Trimming pared 1 base from V and 5 bases from J, leaving 11 bases between. Germline V lookup: CDR1 SEHNR, CDR2 FQNEAQ (reference sequence). The CDR3: CASSLEGTQYGYTF. In DNA, the CDR3 is TGTGCCAGCAGCTTAGAAGGGACCCAATATGGCTACACCTTC. The entire variable domain, with the rest obtained from reference TRBV7-9 and TRBJ1-2, is as follows: DTGVSQNPRHKITKRGQNVTFRCDPISEHNRLYWYRQTLGQGPEFLTYFQNEAQLEKSRLLSDRFSAERPKGSFSTLEIQRTEQGDSAMYLCASSLEGTQYGYTFGSGTRLTVV.

To note about this clonotype: One end of the junction varies from germline; a read error may be responsible. The rearrangement joins TRBV7-2 to TRBJ1-1, with 12 bases identical to TRBD1. This CDR3 region has 15 residues. Germline V gives CDR1 SGHTA, CDR2 FQGNSA. This chain's CDR3 is CASSLGTGGRNQAFF. CDR3 sequence (DNA): TGTGCCAGTAGCTTAGGGACAGGGGGCAGGAACCAAGCTTTCTTT.

The chain couples TRBV7-9 to TRBJ1-2; D remains ambiguous. The V and J ends lost 7 bases and 6 bases respectively, with 12 bases between them. CDR3 length: 12 amino acids. CDR1 and CDR2 from the germline V gene are SEHNR and FQNEAQ (reference sequence). The CDR3 coding sequence is TGTGCCAGCACCTCAGGCCCCGATGGCTACACCTTC. Its protein is CASTSGPDGYTF.

DNA for the CDR3: TGTGCCAGCAGTGGGATGGGACAGGGTGTCTACGAGCAGTACTTC. Amino acids: CASSGMGQGVYEQYF. The rearrangement joins TRBV6-2 or TRBV6-3 to TRBJ2-7; 9 bases match TRBD1. Germline V gene sequence: CDR1 MNHEY, CDR2 SVGEGT. The CDR3 totals 15 residues. With V trimmed by 5 bases and J by 3 bases, 8 bases remained unmatched.

This rearrangement joins TRBV11-2 to TRBJ1-2; D call uncertain. This CDR3 contains 12 residues. Trimming took 5 bases from V and 5 from J, leaving 9 bases between them. Germline V gene lookup returns CDR1 SGHAT and CDR2 FQNNGV. For the CDR3, the DNA is TGTGCCAGCAGCACGGGGATTTATGGCTACACCTTC. This codes for CASSTGIYGYTF.

This clonotype was counted between two and nine times. The V and J genes are TRBV7-2 and TRBJ2-3; D is unclear. CDR1 and CDR2 (germline): SGHTA, FQGNSA. With 8 bases removed from V and 4 bases from J, the gap between germline ends came to 13 bases. The CDR3 is 13 amino acids. The CDR3: CASRWGFADTQYF. The DNA for the CDR3 is TGTGCCAGCCGCTGGGGATTCGCAGATACGCAGTATTTT.

This clonotype showed up just once. This chain uses TRBV25-1 with TRBJ1-2; D gene uncertain. This CDR3 is 15 amino acids long. Trimming left V 2 bases short and J 4 bases short, with 14 bases between. Germline V gives CDR1 MGHDK, CDR2 SYGVNS. The CDR3 region is CASSEAPGETYGYTF. The DNA of the CDR3 is TGTGCCAGCAGTGAAGCCCCCGGGGAGACCTATGGCTACACCTTC.

The rearrangement joins TRBV20-1 to TRBJ2-5, with D maybe TRBD2 (6 bases). Germline V gives CDR1 DFQATT, CDR2 SNEGSKA (reference sequence). The length of the CDR3 is 14 residues. V lost 3 bases and J lost 2, with 13 bases in between. The CDR3 region is CSAREGQKQETQYF. The CDR3 nucleotides are TGCAGTGCTAGGGAGGGCCAAAAACAAGAGACCCAGTACTTC.